This T cell receptor (beta chain) was observed in a study of CD8 T cells in Susac syndrome. The authors carried out high-throughput sequencing of TCR beta. They applied it to CD8+ and CD4+ T cells obtained from blood. The CD8+ and CD4+ T cells were isolated magnetically using a negative isolation approach, whereas the TEMRA cells were enriched by FACS. Random hexamers were used to reverse transcribe the RNA input (roughly 0.5 to 1 ug). By means of immunoSEQ multiplex PCR, TCR beta CDR3 spanning 54 Vbeta and 13 Jbeta underwent amplification. TCRdb analysed the immunoSEQ multiplex PCR reads with MiXCR anew, one entry per CDR3 protein. The profile shows 140,000 or so distinct CDR3 sequences, approximately 94% of them singletons. V lost 6 bases and J 4 bases, leaving 15 bases between the germline ends. The CDR3 spans 14 residues.

Sequences were obtained from CD4+ T cells from PBMCs. This chain joins TRBV23-1 and TRBJ1-1; D gene unclear. TRBV23-1 is annotated as an ORF whose role is uncertain. The sequence came from a human donor in good health. CDR3 region: CASRRGEWGTEAFF. CDR3 nucleotide sequence: TGCGCCAGCAGGCGGGGAGAATGGGGCACTGAAGCTTTCTTT.